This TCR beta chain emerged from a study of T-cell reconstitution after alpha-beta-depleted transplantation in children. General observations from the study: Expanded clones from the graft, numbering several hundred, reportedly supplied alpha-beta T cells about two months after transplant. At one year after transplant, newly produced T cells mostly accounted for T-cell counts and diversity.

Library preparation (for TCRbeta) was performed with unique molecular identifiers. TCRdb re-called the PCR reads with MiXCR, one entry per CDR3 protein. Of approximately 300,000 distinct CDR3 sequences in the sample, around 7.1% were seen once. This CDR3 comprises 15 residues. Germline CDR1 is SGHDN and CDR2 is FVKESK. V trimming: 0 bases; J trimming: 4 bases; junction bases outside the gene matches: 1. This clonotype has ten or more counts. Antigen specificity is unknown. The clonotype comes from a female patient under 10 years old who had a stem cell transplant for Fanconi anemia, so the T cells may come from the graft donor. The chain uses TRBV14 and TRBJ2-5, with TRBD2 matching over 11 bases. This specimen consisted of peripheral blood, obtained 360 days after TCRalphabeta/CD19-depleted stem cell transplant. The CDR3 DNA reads TGTGCCAGCAGCCAAGATGGACTAGCGGGAGAGACCCAGTACTTC. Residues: CASSQDGLAGETQYF.